This TCR beta chain originates from a study of cytomegalovirus exposure and HLA in healthy donors. General study findings and limits: A list of approximately 160 TCR beta chains associated with cytomegalovirus was given.

Produced via immunoSEQ multiplex PCR; TCRdb's table is partial and in-frame only. The data contain more than 95,000 clones, 80% to 90% of them singletons. Germline lookup yields CDR1 MDHEN and CDR2 SYDVKM. J was trimmed by 8 bases and V by 3 bases; bases with no gene match: 2. CDR3 size: 12 residues. Concerning this clone itself: The antigen is undetermined.

Separate from the roughly 700-subject first cohort was the approximately 120-subject validation cohort, to which the donors belonged. The TCR originated in a woman aged 18-30 years in good health and CMV-seronegative. The sequenced material came from PBMCs. This rearrangement joins TRBV28 to TRBJ1-2; 8 bases are shared with TRBD1. The CDR3 reads CASSLDRAGYTF. CDR3 coding DNA: TGTGCCAGCAGTTTGGACAGGGCGGGCTACACCTTC.